A single sample is the source of the 30 T cell receptor beta chains below, sequenced in a study of blood T cell repertoires in COVID-19 (dated by TCRdb to the early 2020s). The library was obtained by the immunoSEQ multiplex PCR assay. TCRdb carries this immuneACCESS record with in-frame sequences only. Its versions omit some clonotypes, under half of them owing to an unresolved V gene in the studies checked, with the rest unexplained. The sample yields around 300,000 clones; roughly 86% were counted once. The top ten clonotypes cover approximately 2.2% of the sample. Sequencing used peripheral blood. Receptor source: a woman aged 30 to 39 who had recovered from COVID-19.

The V gene is TRBV4-1, the J gene TRBJ1-2; TRBD1 matches 8 bases. CDR1 is MGHRA and CDR2 is YSYEKL in the germline V gene. V was pared by 0 bases and J by 4 bases, with 10 bases of the junction left unmatched. CDR3 size: 17 residues. The CDR3 sequence is CASSQDRGTGAVYGYTF. The CDR3 coding sequence is TGCGCCAGCAGCCAAGATCGCGGGACAGGAGCCGTCTATGGCTACACCTTC.

Worth noting for this clone: The junction departs from the called germline gene at one end, perhaps through a read error. The V gene is TRBV3-1 (or the pseudogene TRBV3-2), the J gene TRBJ2-7; 9 bases align to TRBD2. The CDR3 loop spans 16 amino acids. Germline lookup yields CDR1 LGHDT and CDR2 YNNKEL (reference sequence). Here the CDR3 DNA reads TGTGCCAGCAGCCAGCTAGCGGGGACGGCCTCCCACGAGCAGTACTTC. As protein: CASSQLAGTASHEQYF.

The rearrangement joins TRBV10-1 to TRBJ2-1; 7 bases line up with TRBD1. V was clipped by 0 bases and J by 7 bases; unmatched bases: 6. Germline V gene sequence: CDR1 WNHNN, CDR2 SYGVQD (reference sequence). This CDR3 comprises 15 residues. The CDR3 loop is CASSESATGTNEQFF. The CDR3 DNA reads as TGCGCCAGCAGTGAGTCGGCGACAGGGACGAATGAGCAGTTCTTC.

This clone was counted only a few times. The gene calls are TRBV14 and TRBJ1-4; 8 bases line up with TRBD1. Losses at the gene ends were 6 bases for V and 8 bases for J; bases not matched to a gene: 2. This CDR3 is built from 12 residues. From germline, CDR1 is SGHDN and CDR2 FVKESK. The chain's CDR3 is CASRRTGEKLFF. CDR3 bases: TGTGCCAGCAGGCGGACAGGGGAAAAACTGTTTTTT. The full variable domain, completed using reference TRBV14 and TRBJ1-4, is EAGVTQFPSHSVIEKGQTVTLRCDPISGHDNLYWYRRVMGKEIKFLLHFVKESKQDESGMPNNRFLAERTGGTYSTLKVQPAELEDSGVYFCASRRTGEKLFFGSGTQLSVL.

The gene calls are TRBV3-1 (or the pseudogene TRBV3-2) and TRBJ2-3; 7 nucleotides align to TRBD2. V shed 0 bases and J 2 bases; nucleotides not matched to a gene: 11. The V gene's germline CDR1 is LGHDT and CDR2 YNNKEL (reference sequence). The CDR3 has 18 amino acids. This chain's CDR3 is CASSQEFSGEGPTDTQYF. The CDR3, as DNA: TGTGCCAGCAGCCAAGAATTTTCGGGGGAGGGCCCCACAGATACGCAGTATTTT.

The V and J genes are TRBV5-4 and TRBJ1-1, with unresolved D. CDR3 length equals 14 residues. Germline V gene sequence: CDR1 SGHNT, CDR2 YYREEE (reference sequence). V shed 2 bases and J shed 4 bases, with 12 bases lying between them. The CDR3 spells CASSFPGSSTEAFF. CDR3 bases: TGTGCCAGCAGCTTTCCCGGTTCTAGCACTGAAGCTTTCTTT.

The chain employs TRBV5-1 and TRBJ1-2; TRBD1 is a possible D gene (6 bases). CDR1 is SGHRS, CDR2 YFSETQ, per germline. V was cut by 4 bases and J by 4 bases, with 17 bases left in between. The length of the CDR3 is 15 residues. CDR3 residues: CASSPESGTTYGYTF. For the CDR3, the DNA is TGCGCCAGCAGCCCTGAGTCGGGGACAACCTATGGCTACACCTTC. The entire variable domain, with the rest obtained from reference TRBV5-1 and TRBJ1-2, is as follows: KAGVTQTPRYLIKTRGQQVTLSCSPISGHRSVSWYQQTPGQGLQFLFEYFSETQRNKGNFPGRFSGRQFSNSRSEMNVSTLELGDSALYLCASSPESGTTYGYTFGSGTRLTVV.

DNA for the CDR3: TGCGCCAGCAGCCAAGACCCCAGGGAAAACATTCAGTACTTC. It yields the protein CASSQDPRENIQYF. This rearrangement joins TRBV4-1 to TRBJ2-4, with D perhaps TRBD1 (5 bases). V was cut by 0 bases and J by 5 bases, with 8 bases left in between. This CDR3 comprises 14 residues. The germline CDR1 and CDR2 sequences are MGHRA and YSYEKL.

The chain joins TRBV4-3 to TRBJ2-7, with 9 positions matching TRBD2. The CDR3 has 14 residues. Germline CDR1 and CDR2: LGHNA and YSLEER. J was trimmed by 2 bases and V by 7 bases; bases with no gene match: 6. CDR3 nucleotide sequence: TGCGCCAGCACTCAGGTAGCGGGGGCCTACGAGCAGTACTTC. It specifies CASTQVAGAYEQYF.

The chain joins TRBV19 to TRBJ2-1, with 7 bases that match TRBD1. V dropped 5 bases and J dropped 8; count of bases not matched to a gene: 9. The CDR3 sequence is 14 residues long. The germline V gene has CDR1 LNHDA and CDR2 SQIVND (reference sequence). CDR3 residues: CASSPQQGRDEQFF. The CDR3 nucleotides are TGTGCCAGTAGTCCGCAACAGGGGCGCGATGAGCAGTTCTTC.

As for this clone: The germline gene is not matched at one end of the junction; a read error may be the cause. V is TRBV12-3 or TRBV12-4 and J is TRBJ1-1, with TRBD1 matching over 7 bases. CDR3 length equals 12 residues. The CDR3 bases are TGTGCCAGCGGCACGTCGCAGGGGGAAGTTTTCTTT. Amino acid sequence: CASGTSQGEVFF.

This chain connects TRBV25-1 to TRBJ1-2, with TRBD1 as a possible D gene (6 bases). V lost 6 bases and J 2 bases, leaving 10 bases between the germline ends. The CDR3 extends over 13 amino acids. Germline CDR1 and CDR2: MGHDK and SYGVNS. The CDR3 DNA reads TGTGCCAGCAGCCAGGGGTTCAACTATGGCTACACCTTC. Translated: CASSQGFNYGYTF.

This clone was picked up one time. This chain links TRBV5-1 with TRBJ2-1; tentatively, D is TRBD1 (7 bases). V lost 2 bases, J lost 9 bases, and 15 bases lay in between. Looked up from germline, CDR1 is SGHRS and CDR2 is YFSETQ. The CDR3 contains 14 residues. The CDR3 DNA sequence: TGCGCCAGCAGCTTTATCGCAGGGGGAGGTGAGCAGTTCTTC. Protein sequence: CASSFIAGGGEQFF.

The chain is built from TRBV5-4 and TRBJ2-7; TRBD2 agrees at 13 bases. Germline CDR1 SGHNT, CDR2 YYREEE (reference sequence). After removal of 5 bases from V and 1 base from J, the junction contained 12 bases not matched to a gene. This CDR3 spans 18 amino acids. Here the CDR3 DNA reads TGTGCCAGCAGGCCCGGAGGACTAGCGGGAGAAAGATCCTACGAGCAGTACTTC. This gives the protein CASRPGGLAGERSYEQYF.

The chain links TRBV4-2 to TRBJ2-5; TRBD1 aligns across 7 bases. The CDR3 covers 17 residues. V shed 0 bases, J shed 4 bases, and the junction held 11 bases outside the gene matches. The germline V gene has CDR1 LGHNA and CDR2 YNFKEQ. This CDR3 is CASSQDLVWAGGETQYF. CDR3 in DNA: TGTGCCAGCAGCCAAGATCTCGTTTGGGCAGGGGGAGAGACCCAGTACTTC.

This clone appeared a single time. The CDR3 DNA follows: TGTGCCAGCAGCGTAGACGACAGGCCGAGGTCACCCCTCCACTTT. The encoded protein is CASSVDDRPRSPLHF. V gene TRBV9 combines with J gene TRBJ1-6, with a possible D match to TRBD1 (6 bases). Germline CDR1 and CDR2: SGDLS and YYNGEE. CDR3 length: 15 amino acids. The V end lost 0 bases, the J end lost 10 bases, and 14 bases lay between the germline ends.

V is TRBV6-5 and J is TRBJ2-2, with D possibly being TRBD2 (5 bases). In germline, CDR1 is MNHEY, CDR2 SVGAGI. The CDR3 spans 16 residues. The V end was cut by 4 bases, the J end by 4 bases, with 16 bases between. CDR3 bases: TGTGCCAGCAGTTCCGGAGGATCGTGGAGCACCGGGGAGCTGTTTTTT. Protein product: CASSSGGSWSTGELFF.

V is TRBV7-6 and J is TRBJ2-7; D is uncertain. Trimming shortened V by 10 bases and J by 7 bases, and 17 bases separated the two germline ends. The CDR3 extends over 12 amino acids. The V gene's germline CDR1 is SGHVS and CDR2 FNYEAQ. The CDR3 region is CANSHEVREQYF. The CDR3 coding sequence is TGTGCCAACTCTCATGAGGTACGGGAGCAGTACTTC.

The rearrangement joins TRBV29-1 to TRBJ2-7; 12 bases line up with TRBD1. Looked up from germline, CDR1 is SQVTM and CDR2 is ANQGSEA. The CDR3 is 13 residues long. V was pared by 7 bases and J by 6 bases, with 7 bases of the junction left unmatched. The DNA of the CDR3 is TGCAGCGCCACGGGACAGGGGGCGCGCGAGCAGTACTTC. Protein product: CSATGQGAREQYF.

The chain employs TRBV12-5 and TRBJ1-2; D gene unclear. The germline gives CDR1 LGHNT, CDR2 FRNRAP. Trimming stripped 3 bases from V and 1 base from J, with 9 bases between. The CDR3 covers 14 residues. Here the CDR3 DNA reads TGTGCTAGTGGTTTACTTCCCGGTAACTATGGCTACACCTTC. This sequence encodes CASGLLPGNYGYTF.

The CDR3: CASSVQGTEAFF. The CDR3 DNA reads as TGTGCCAGTAGTGTGCAGGGTACTGAAGCTTTCTTT. The gene calls are TRBV19 and TRBJ1-1, with D possibly being TRBD1 (5 bases). The CDR3 has 12 amino acids. V gave up 5 bases and J gave up 5 bases, with 9 bases separating them. CDR1 LNHDA and CDR2 SQIVND come from the germline V gene (reference sequence).

This chain uses TRBV4-1 with TRBJ1-3; D remains ambiguous. Germline-derived CDR1 and CDR2 are MGHRA and YSYEKL. The CDR3 has 18 residues. Deletions cut 1 base from V and 0 bases from J, with 16 bases between. CDR3 sequence: CASSQVSAGLYSGNTIYF. CDR3 coding DNA: TGCGCCAGCAGCCAAGTTTCGGCAGGCCTCTACTCTGGAAACACCATATATTTT.

V gene TRBV27 combines with J gene TRBJ1-5; 8 bases align to TRBD1. The V gene end was trimmed by 8 bases and the J gene end by 4 bases; junction bases not matched to a gene: 7. Germline V lookup: CDR1 MNHEY, CDR2 SMNVEV (reference sequence). CDR3 length: 14 residues. In nucleotides, the CDR3 is TGTGCCAGCGGAACAGGGGGGTCAAATCAGCCCCAGCATTTT. Its translation: CASGTGGSNQPQHF.

The chain employs TRBV24-1 and TRBJ2-1; possible D gene TRBD2, 7 bases. This CDR3 is built from 14 residues. Trimming pared 5 bases from V and 4 bases from J, leaving 11 bases between. CDR1 is KGHDR and CDR2 is SFDVKD in the germline V gene. For the CDR3, the DNA is TGTGCCACCAGTGTAGGGGGGGCGTACAATGAGCAGTTCTTC. This translates into CATSVGGAYNEQFF.

The chain couples TRBV9 to TRBJ2-3, with D perhaps matching TRBD2 (5 bases). The CDR3 extends over 13 amino acids. V lost 2 bases and J 4 bases, leaving 8 bases between the germline ends. Germline V gene sequence: CDR1 SGDLS, CDR2 YYNGEE. The CDR3 is CASSVPGSDTQYF. CDR3 sequence (DNA): TGTGCCAGCAGCGTCCCGGGGTCAGATACGCAGTATTTT.

The V call is TRBV5-4, the J call TRBJ2-7; the D gene is possibly TRBD1 (6 bases). The germline V gene encodes CDR1 SGHNT and CDR2 YYREEE (reference sequence). The CDR3 runs 12 residues. V lost 4 bases and J lost 2, with 7 bases in between. CDR3 DNA sequence: TGTGCCAGCAGCAGGGGGACCTACGAGCAGTACTTC. This gives the protein CASSRGTYEQYF.

Only one count was recorded for this clone. This sequence joins TRBV4-1 and TRBJ1-1; D gene unclear. Germline V lookup: CDR1 MGHRA, CDR2 YSYEKL. Trimming removed 0 bases at V and 0 bases at J, with 17 bases between. This CDR3 region has 18 residues. CDR3 coding DNA: TGCGCCAGCAGCCAAGATCAGCGGATGGCGCGTTTGAACACTGAAGCTTTCTTT. Protein product: CASSQDQRMARLNTEAFF.

V and J are TRBV6-1 and TRBJ1-2; a weak D match, TRBD1 (5 bases). The CDR3 contains 17 residues. The germline V and J ends were trimmed by 2 bases and 5 bases, with 21 bases remaining between them. Germline values: CDR1 MNHNS, CDR2 SASEGT. This CDR3 reads CASSEYSGWGESYGYTF. In nucleotides, the CDR3 is TGTGCCAGCAGTGAATATTCGGGGTGGGGGGAGTCTTATGGCTACACCTTC.

The gene calls are TRBV12-2 and TRBJ2-7; the table's D call of TRBD1 was not tested on the DNA. TRBV12-2 is marked as a pseudogene. CDR3 length: 11 amino acids. The CDR3 nucleotides are TGTGCAAGTACCAGGGGTCGCGAGCAGTACTTC. Its translation: CASTRGREQYF.

The chain has TRBV5-4 and TRBJ2-5; 8 bases map to TRBD1. V lost 10 bases and J lost 0; bases outside the gene matches: 5. Germline V CDR1 and CDR2: SGHNT, YYREEE (reference sequence). CDR3 size: 13 residues. The CDR3 DNA sequence: TGTGCCGGAAGGGACAGGTACCAAGAGACCCAGTACTTC. Its protein product is CAGRDRYQETQYF.